The clone carrying this T cell receptor (beta chain) was detected ten times or more. What it binds is unknown. Researchers made TCR beta libraries by using iRepertoire HTBI primers and running Arm-PCR on CDR3 regions. TCRdb re-analysed the multiplex PCR reads in MiXCR, keeping a single row per CDR3 protein. This table has 250,000 or so distinct CDR3 sequences, approximately 20% appearing once. These data are taken from a study of regulatory T cells in long-lasting Graves disease. This sample's time point: newly diagnosed GD, antithyroid drugs for less than 3 months. The TCR library used RNA extracted from PBMCs. Trimming removed 4 bases from V and 6 bases from J; junction bases left unmatched: 14. Germline V gene sequence: CDR1 MNHEY, CDR2 SMNVEV (reference sequence). CDR3 length: 17 residues. Study-wide findings and caveats: Small sample size may have lowered accuracy.

These same data were also listed under a study on T cells in Graves' hyperthyroidism and ophthalmopathy.

The specimen was peripheral blood mononuclear cells (PBMCs), collected at new diagnosis, from a patient treated with antithyroid drugs. This clonotype was obtained from a woman in her 30s with Graves disease. The chain combines TRBV27 with TRBJ2-1, with 8 bases fitting TRBD2. This CDR3 reads CASSSFPGTSGRNEQFF. In DNA, the CDR3 is TGTGCCAGCAGTTCATTCCCCGGAACTAGCGGTCGCAATGAGCAGTTCTTC.